This TCR beta chain was identified during a study of blood T cells in healthy people across ages. Study-level points and caveats: There was a strong correlation between TCR beta diversity and naive T cell percentage. There was no known CMV status for donors, so expanded clonotype changes were possibly confounded.

Comment on this clonotype: Antigen specificity is unknown.

Every donor contributed about 10 milliliters of peripheral blood by blood draw. A second PCR, run for about 7 to 11 cycles, used a sample-barcoded 5' primer plus a J-beta primer mix. Each CDR3 protein is one row after TCRdb ran MiXCR on the 5' RACE reads. The sample includes 1.5 million to 2 million distinct CDR3 sequences, around 50% of them seen just once. In germline, CDR1 is SGHVS, CDR2 FQNEAQ. V lost 4 bases and J lost 2, with 24 bases in between. This CDR3 contains 18 residues. What was sequenced was blood. The clonotype was recovered from a woman aged 40 to 49 in good health. The V and J genes are TRBV7-8 and TRBJ2-7; perhaps TRBD2 as D (6 bases). The CDR3 region has the DNA TGTGCCAGCAGCTCAGCCCCCCCTCGGGGCGGGGCTCCCTACGAGCAGTACTTC. It is translated as CASSSAPPRGGAPYEQYF.